The T cell receptor (beta chain) under discussion was sequenced for a study of T cell responses to AZD1222 COVID-19 vaccine. Sequenced by immunoSEQ multiplex PCR; TCRdb stores in-frame clones only, minus some. The sample consists of 95,000 to 150,000 clones, 89% of them appearing once. Germline values: CDR1 MGHRA, CDR2 YSYEKL. V was trimmed by 3 bases and J by 1 base, leaving 15 bases between them. The CDR3 is made up of 16 amino acids. This sequence was found in an adult in good health. The chain uses TRBV4-1 and TRBJ1-2; no reliable D call. The sample consisted of peripheral blood, taken on day 0 of AZD1222 vaccination. The CDR3 nucleotides are TGCGCCAGCAGCCAGTCAGCATCGGGGAATAACTATGGCTACACCTTC. Its translation: CASSQSASGNNYGYTF.